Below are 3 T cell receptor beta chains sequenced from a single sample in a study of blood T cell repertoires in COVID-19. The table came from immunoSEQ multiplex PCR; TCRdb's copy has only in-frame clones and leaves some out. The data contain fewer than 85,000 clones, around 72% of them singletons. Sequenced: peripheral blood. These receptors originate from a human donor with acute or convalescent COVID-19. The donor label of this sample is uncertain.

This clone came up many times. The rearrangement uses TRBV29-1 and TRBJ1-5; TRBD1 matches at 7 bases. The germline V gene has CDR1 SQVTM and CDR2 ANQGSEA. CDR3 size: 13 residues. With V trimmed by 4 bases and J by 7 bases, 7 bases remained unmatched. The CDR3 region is CSVGGQAGQPQHF. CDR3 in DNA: TGCAGCGTTGGAGGACAGGCGGGGCAGCCCCAGCATTTT.

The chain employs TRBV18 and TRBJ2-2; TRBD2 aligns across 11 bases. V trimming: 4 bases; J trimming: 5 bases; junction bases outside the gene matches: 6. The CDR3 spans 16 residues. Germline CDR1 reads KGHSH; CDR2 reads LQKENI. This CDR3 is CASSLGLADLTGELFF. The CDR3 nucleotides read TGTGCCAGCTCACTGGGACTAGCGGACCTGACCGGGGAGCTGTTTTTT.

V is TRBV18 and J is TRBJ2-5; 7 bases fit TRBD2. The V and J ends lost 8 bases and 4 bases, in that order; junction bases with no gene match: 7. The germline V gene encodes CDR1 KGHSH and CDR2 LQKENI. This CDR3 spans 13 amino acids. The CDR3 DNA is TGTGCCAGCACCACTAGCGTCCTAGAGACCCAGTACTTC. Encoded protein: CASTTSVLETQYF.